Listed here are 17 T cell receptor beta chains from one sample, sequenced in a study of blood T cell repertoires in COVID-19. Here immunoSEQ multiplex PCR was the method, and the copy in TCRdb shows in-frame clones only, minus some. The sample lists about 74,000 clones, roughly 88% occurring once. The sample was peripheral blood. These receptors came from a man aged 65 to 79 with active or convalescent COVID-19.

V and J are TRBV2 and TRBJ1-3; D gene ambiguous. From germline, CDR1 is SNHLY and CDR2 FYNNEI. The CDR3 has 14 amino acids. With 10 bases removed from V and 0 bases from J, the gap between germline ends came to 13 bases. CDR3 sequence reads: CATQPVDSGNTIYF. The CDR3 nucleotides read TGTGCCACACAGCCGGTAGACTCTGGAAACACCATATATTTT.

V gene TRBV28 combines with J gene TRBJ2-7; tentatively, D is TRBD1 (5 bases). V lost 2 bases and J lost 4, with 18 bases in between. The V gene's germline CDR1 is MDHEN and CDR2 SYDVKM. The length of the CDR3 is 16 residues. CDR3 amino acids: CASSLIGAPARYEQYF. As DNA, the CDR3 is TGTGCCAGCAGTTTAATTGGGGCTCCGGCTAGGTACGAGCAGTACTTC.

This sequence joins TRBV5-1 and TRBJ2-1; 9 bases fit TRBD2. This CDR3 contains 15 residues. V was pared by 4 bases and J by 7 bases, with 9 bases of the junction left unmatched. Germline V lookup: CDR1 SGHRS, CDR2 YFSETQ. CDR3 nucleotides: TGCGCCAGCAGCCCACTAGCGGGCCAAAGTAATGAGCAGTTCTTC. This gives the protein CASSPLAGQSNEQFF. Filled out from reference TRBV5-1 and TRBJ2-1, the complete variable domain reads KAGVTQTPRYLIKTRGQQVTLSCSPISGHRSVSWYQQTPGQGLQFLFEYFSETQRNKGNFPGRFSGRQFSNSRSEMNVSTLELGDSALYLCASSPLAGQSNEQFFGPGTRLTVL.

The gene calls are TRBV25-1 and TRBJ1-1; 10 nucleotides agree with TRBD1. The CDR3 runs 16 residues. Germline values: CDR1 MGHDK, CDR2 SYGVNS. V was clipped by 4 bases and J by 1 base; unmatched bases: 6. CDR3 residues: CASSVRGTGANTEAFF. CDR3 DNA sequence: TGTGCCAGCAGTGTACGGGGGACAGGGGCGAACACTGAAGCTTTCTTT. Combining the CDR3 with reference TRBV25-1 and TRBJ1-1 gives the whole variable domain EADIYQTPRYLVIGTGKKITLECSQTMGHDKMYWYQQDPGMELHLIHYSYGVNSTEKGDLSSESTVSRIRTEHFPLTLESARPSHTSQYLCASSVRGTGANTEAFFGQGTRLTVV.

The sample holds a few counts of this clone. The chain recombines TRBV20-1 with TRBJ1-1; no clear D gene. With 0 bases removed from V and 7 bases from J, the gap between germline ends came to 3 bases. The length of the CDR3 is 10 residues. From germline, CDR1 is DFQATT and CDR2 SNEGSKA (reference sequence). Here the CDR3 reads CSARDREAFF. In nucleotides, the CDR3 is TGCAGTGCTAGAGATCGTGAAGCTTTCTTT.

The chain combines TRBV6-5 with TRBJ2-1; D might be TRBD1 (6 bases). With 0 bases removed from V and 4 bases from J, the gap between germline ends came to 10 bases. Germline CDR1 reads MNHEY; CDR2 reads SVGAGI. The CDR3 covers 15 residues. DNA of the CDR3: TGTGCCAGCAGTTACTCTCCCGGGACATACAATGAGCAGTTCTTC. Translated, it gives CASSYSPGTYNEQFF.

CDR3 amino acids: CASRTGQTNTGELFF. Here the CDR3 DNA reads TGTGCCAGCAGGACGGGACAGACGAACACCGGGGAGCTGTTTTTT. The V gene is TRBV6-5, the J gene TRBJ2-2; 7 nucleotides line up with TRBD1. The CDR3 totals 15 residues. V was clipped by 6 bases and J by 0 bases; unmatched bases: 4. The germline gives CDR1 MNHEY, CDR2 SVGAGI.

CDR3 protein: CAILDRGEEYGYTF. The CDR3 DNA follows: TGTGCCATCCTCGACAGGGGAGAGGAGTATGGCTACACCTTC. This sequence joins TRBV10-3 and TRBJ1-2, with 8 bases lining up with TRBD1. The V segment lost 8 bases and the J segment 5 bases; nucleotides outside the gene matches: 10. The CDR3 has 14 amino acids. CDR1 ENHRY and CDR2 SYGVKD come from the germline V gene.

V and J are TRBV3-1 (or the pseudogene TRBV3-2) and TRBJ1-1; no clear D gene. CDR1 LGHDT and CDR2 YNNKEL come from the germline V gene (reference sequence). The CDR3 loop spans 13 amino acids. Trimming pared 1 base from V and 5 bases from J, leaving 8 bases between. The CDR3, as DNA: TGTGCCAGCAGCCAAGGCTCTAGGACTGAAGCTTTCTTT. Translating gives CASSQGSRTEAFF.

The rearrangement uses TRBV12-3 or TRBV12-4 and TRBJ1-2, with a tentative D call TRBD1 (5 bases). The CDR3 length is 12 residues. V was pared by 6 bases and J by 7 bases, with 12 bases between. The CDR3 DNA is TGTGCCAGCAGCCGGGGGGTGGGTGGCTACACCTTC. It encodes CASSRGVGGYTF.

The chain joins TRBV11-2 to TRBJ1-1; no firm D call. The V end was cut by 0 bases, the J end by 3 bases, with 5 bases between. Per germline, CDR1 SGHAT and CDR2 FQNNGV. This CDR3 contains 13 residues. The DNA for the CDR3 is TGTGCCAGCAGCTTAGAGAGGCACACTGAAGCTTTCTTT. Its protein product is CASSLERHTEAFF.

The rearrangement joins TRBV5-4 to TRBJ2-1; the D gene is possibly TRBD1 (6 bases). With 4 bases removed from V and 5 bases from J, the gap between germline ends came to 13 bases. This CDR3 has 14 residues. CDR1 SGHNT and CDR2 YYREEE come from the germline V gene (reference sequence). The CDR3 nucleotides read TGTGCCAGCAGCCACAGGGCTTTGGACAATGAGCAGTTCTTC. This gives the protein CASSHRALDNEQFF.

For this clone: The junction departs from germline at one end; a sequencing error may be responsible. V gene TRBV29-1 combines with J gene TRBJ1-2; D is undetermined. CDR3 length: 11 amino acids. The germline gives CDR1 SQVTM, CDR2 ANQGSEA. CDR3 bases: TGCAGCGTTGCGAGGGAGAAAAGCGACTTCTTC. This gives the protein CSVAREKSDFF.

This chain uses TRBV28 with TRBJ2-7; possible D gene TRBD1, 5 bases. CDR3 length: 18 residues. Germline CDR1 and CDR2: MDHEN and SYDVKM. V was shortened by 1 base and J by 0 bases, with 19 bases between the two germline ends. Here the CDR3 DNA reads TGTGCCAGCAGTTTATCTCCAGGGTTAGGGGCTAGCTCCTACGAGCAGTACTTC. Translating gives CASSLSPGLGASSYEQYF.

V is TRBV6-5 and J is TRBJ2-2; possibly TRBD2 for D (5 bases). V was clipped by 6 bases and J by 6 bases, with 14 bases between them. The CDR3 contains 14 residues. Germline V gene lookup returns CDR1 MNHEY and CDR2 SVGAGI. The CDR3 reads CASSRTLGAGELFF. The CDR3 DNA reads as TGTGCCAGCAGCCGTACTCTCGGGGCCGGGGAGCTGTTTTTT.

The chain couples TRBV6-1 to TRBJ1-6; 8 bases line up with TRBD1. Germline V lookup: CDR1 MNHNS, CDR2 SASEGT. V trimming: 1 base; J trimming: 5 bases; junction bases outside the gene matches: 4. This CDR3 is built from 16 residues. CDR3 nucleotides: TGTGCCAGCAGTGAAGTCCAGGGGGCGAATAATTCACCCCTCCACTTT. Translating it yields CASSEVQGANNSPLHF.

This chain uses TRBV5-6 with TRBJ2-7; no definite D call. The CDR3 spans 11 residues. V was cut by 2 bases and J by 4 bases, with 4 bases left in between. Germline lookup yields CDR1 SGHDT and CDR2 YYEEEE. The CDR3 DNA sequence: TGTGCCAGCAGCTTTCAATACGAGCAGTACTTC. This encodes CASSFQYEQYF.